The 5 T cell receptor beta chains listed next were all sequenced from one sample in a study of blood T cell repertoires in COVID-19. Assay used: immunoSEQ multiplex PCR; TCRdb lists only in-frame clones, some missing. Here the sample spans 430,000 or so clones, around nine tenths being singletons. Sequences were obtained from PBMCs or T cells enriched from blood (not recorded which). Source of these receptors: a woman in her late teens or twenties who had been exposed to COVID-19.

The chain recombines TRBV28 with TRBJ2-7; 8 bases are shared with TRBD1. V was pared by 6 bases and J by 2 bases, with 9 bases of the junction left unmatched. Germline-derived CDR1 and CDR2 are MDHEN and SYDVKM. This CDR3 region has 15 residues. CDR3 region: CASSLGGTGAYEQYF. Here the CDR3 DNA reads TGTGCCAGCAGCCTAGGGGGGACAGGAGCCTACGAGCAGTACTTC.

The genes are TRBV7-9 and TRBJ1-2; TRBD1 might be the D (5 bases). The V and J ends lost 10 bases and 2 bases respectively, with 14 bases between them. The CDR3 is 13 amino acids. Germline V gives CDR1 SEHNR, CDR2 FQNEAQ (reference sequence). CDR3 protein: CATETEQNYGYTF. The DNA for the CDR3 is TGTGCCACGGAGACAGAGCAAAACTATGGCTACACCTTC. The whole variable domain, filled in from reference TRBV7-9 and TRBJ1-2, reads DTGVSQNPRHKITKRGQNVTFRCDPISEHNRLYWYRQTLGQGPEFLTYFQNEAQLEKSRLLSDRFSAERPKGSFSTLEIQRTEQGDSAMYLCATETEQNYGYTFGSGTRLTVV.

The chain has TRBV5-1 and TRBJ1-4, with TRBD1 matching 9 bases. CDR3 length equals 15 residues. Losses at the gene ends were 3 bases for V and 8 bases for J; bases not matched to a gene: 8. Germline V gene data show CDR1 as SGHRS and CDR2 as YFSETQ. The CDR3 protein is CASSWGDREVEKLFF. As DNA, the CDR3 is TGCGCCAGCAGCTGGGGGGACAGGGAGGTGGAAAAACTGTTTTTT.

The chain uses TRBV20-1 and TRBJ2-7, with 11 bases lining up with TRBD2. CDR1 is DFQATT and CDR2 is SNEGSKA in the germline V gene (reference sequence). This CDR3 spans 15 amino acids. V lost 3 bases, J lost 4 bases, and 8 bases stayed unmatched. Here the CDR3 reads CSASELAGGGYEQYF. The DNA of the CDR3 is TGCAGTGCTAGTGAGTTAGCGGGAGGGGGTTACGAGCAGTACTTC.

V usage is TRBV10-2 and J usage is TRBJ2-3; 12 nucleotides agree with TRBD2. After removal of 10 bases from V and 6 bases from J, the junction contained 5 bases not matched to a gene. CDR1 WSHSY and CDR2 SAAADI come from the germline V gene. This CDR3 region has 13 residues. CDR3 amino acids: CATYGTSGDTQYF. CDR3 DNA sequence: TGCGCCACCTACGGGACTAGCGGGGATACGCAGTATTTT.